This T cell receptor beta chain was recovered during a study of blood T cells in healthy people across ages. Study-level results: Researchers deemed the diversity estimates from one million T cells underestimates.

Trimming stripped 0 bases from V and 0 bases from J, with 8 bases between. CDR1 is SGDLS and CDR2 is YYNGEE in the germline V gene. This CDR3 has 15 amino acids. A sample-barcoded 5' primer and a J-beta primer mix were used in a second PCR of roughly 7 to 11 cycles. TCRdb ran MiXCR on the 5' RACE reads and lists one entry per CDR3 protein. The sample consists of about 1,800,000 distinct CDR3 sequences, roughly 28% of them appearing once. With respect to this clonotype: Its antigen is still unknown.

This chain uses TRBV9 with TRBJ2-3, with D uncertain. Sequenced: blood. The receptor comes from a woman aged 25 to 39 in good health. The CDR3 region is CASSVDRRSTDTQYF. DNA of the CDR3: TGTGCCAGCAGCGTAGATCGCAGGAGCACAGATACGCAGTATTTT.